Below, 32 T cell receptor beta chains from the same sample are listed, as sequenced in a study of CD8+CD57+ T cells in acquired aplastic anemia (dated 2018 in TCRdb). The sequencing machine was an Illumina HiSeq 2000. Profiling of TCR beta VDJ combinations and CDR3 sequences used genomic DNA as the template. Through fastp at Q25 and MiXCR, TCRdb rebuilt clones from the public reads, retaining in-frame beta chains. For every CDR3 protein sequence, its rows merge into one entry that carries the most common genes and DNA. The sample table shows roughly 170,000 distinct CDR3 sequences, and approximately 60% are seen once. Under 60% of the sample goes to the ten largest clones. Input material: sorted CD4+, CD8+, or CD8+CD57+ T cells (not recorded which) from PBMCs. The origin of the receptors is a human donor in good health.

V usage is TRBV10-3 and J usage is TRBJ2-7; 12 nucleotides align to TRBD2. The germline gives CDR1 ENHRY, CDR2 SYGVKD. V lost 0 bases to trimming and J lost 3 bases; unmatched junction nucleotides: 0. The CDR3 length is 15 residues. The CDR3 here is CAISESTSGSYEQYF. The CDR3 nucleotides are TGTGCCATCAGTGAGTCGACTAGCGGGAGCTACGAGCAGTACTTC.

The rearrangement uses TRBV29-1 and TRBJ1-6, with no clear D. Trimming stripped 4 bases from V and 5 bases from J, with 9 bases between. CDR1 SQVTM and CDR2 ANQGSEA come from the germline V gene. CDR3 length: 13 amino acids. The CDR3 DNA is TGCAGCGTTGCTGCCGGGGATAATTCACCCCTCCACTTT. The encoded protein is CSVAAGDNSPLHF.

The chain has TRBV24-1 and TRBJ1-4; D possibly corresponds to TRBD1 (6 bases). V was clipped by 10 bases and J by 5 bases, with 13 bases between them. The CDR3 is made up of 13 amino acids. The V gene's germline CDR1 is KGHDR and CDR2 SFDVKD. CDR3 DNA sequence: TGTGCCACGCAACGGGACACAAATGAAAAACTGTTTTTT. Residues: CATQRDTNEKLFF.

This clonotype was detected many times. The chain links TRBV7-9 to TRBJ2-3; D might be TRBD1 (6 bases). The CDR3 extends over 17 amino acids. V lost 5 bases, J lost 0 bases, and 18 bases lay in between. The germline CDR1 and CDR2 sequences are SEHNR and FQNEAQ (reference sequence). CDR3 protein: CASSAPEDSPSTDTQYF. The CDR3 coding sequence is TGTGCCAGCAGCGCCCCGGAGGACAGCCCTAGCACAGATACGCAGTATTTT.

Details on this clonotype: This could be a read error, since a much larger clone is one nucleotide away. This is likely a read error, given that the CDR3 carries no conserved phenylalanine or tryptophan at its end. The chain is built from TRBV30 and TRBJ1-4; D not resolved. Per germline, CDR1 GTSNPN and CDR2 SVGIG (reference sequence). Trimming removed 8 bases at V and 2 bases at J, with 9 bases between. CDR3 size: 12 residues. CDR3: CARRATNEKLFC. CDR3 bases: TGTGCCCGACGCGCGACTAATGAAAAACTGTTTTGT.

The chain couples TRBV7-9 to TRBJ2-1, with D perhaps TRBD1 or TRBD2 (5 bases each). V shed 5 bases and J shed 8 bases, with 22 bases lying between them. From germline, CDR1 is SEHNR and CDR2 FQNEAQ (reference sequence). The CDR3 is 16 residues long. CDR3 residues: CASSRTTGQGRDEQFF. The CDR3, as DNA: TGTGCCAGCAGCCGGACAACGGGGCAGGGACGGGATGAGCAGTTCTTC. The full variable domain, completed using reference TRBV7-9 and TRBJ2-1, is DTGVSQNPRHKITKRGQNVTFRCDPISEHNRLYWYRQTLGQGPEFLTYFQNEAQLEKSRLLSDRFSAERPKGSFSTLEIQRTEQGDSAMYLCASSRTTGQGRDEQFFGPGTRLTVL.

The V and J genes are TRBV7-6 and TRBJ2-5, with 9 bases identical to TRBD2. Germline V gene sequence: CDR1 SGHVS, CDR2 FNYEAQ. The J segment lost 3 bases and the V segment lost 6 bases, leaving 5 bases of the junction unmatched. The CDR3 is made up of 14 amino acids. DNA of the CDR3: TGTGCCAGCAGTGTGACTAGCGGCGAAGAGACCCAGTACTTC. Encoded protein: CASSVTSGEETQYF.

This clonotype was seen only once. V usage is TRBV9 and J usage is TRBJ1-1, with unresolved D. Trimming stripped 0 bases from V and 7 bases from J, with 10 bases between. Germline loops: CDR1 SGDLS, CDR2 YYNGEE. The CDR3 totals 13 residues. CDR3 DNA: TGTGCCAGCAGCGTAGCTCTACAGAGTGAAGCTTTCTTT. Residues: CASSVALQSEAFF.

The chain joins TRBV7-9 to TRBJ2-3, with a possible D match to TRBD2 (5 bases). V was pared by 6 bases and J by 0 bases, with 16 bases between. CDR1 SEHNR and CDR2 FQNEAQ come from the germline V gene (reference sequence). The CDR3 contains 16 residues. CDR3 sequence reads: CASRKVISESTDTQYF. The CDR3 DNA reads TGTGCCAGCAGAAAAGTTATTAGCGAGAGCACAGATACGCAGTATTTT.

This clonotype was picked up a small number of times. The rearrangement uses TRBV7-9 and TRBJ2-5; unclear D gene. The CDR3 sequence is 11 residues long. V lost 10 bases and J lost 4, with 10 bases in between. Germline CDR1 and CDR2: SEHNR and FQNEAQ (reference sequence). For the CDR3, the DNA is TGTGCCATTCCGGGTCTAGAGACCCAGTACTTC. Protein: CAIPGLETQYF.

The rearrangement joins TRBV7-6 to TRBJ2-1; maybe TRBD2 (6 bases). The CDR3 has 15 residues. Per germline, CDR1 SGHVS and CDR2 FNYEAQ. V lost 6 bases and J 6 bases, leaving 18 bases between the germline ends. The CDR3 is CASRFGGAGFNEQFF. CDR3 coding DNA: TGTGCCAGCAGATTCGGCGGGGCCGGGTTCAATGAGCAGTTCTTC.

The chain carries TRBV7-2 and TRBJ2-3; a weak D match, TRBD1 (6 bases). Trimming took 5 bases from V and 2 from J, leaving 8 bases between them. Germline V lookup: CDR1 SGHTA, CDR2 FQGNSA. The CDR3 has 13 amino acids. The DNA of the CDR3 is TGTGCCAGCAGCCGACAGGTCACAGATACGCAGTATTTT. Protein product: CASSRQVTDTQYF.

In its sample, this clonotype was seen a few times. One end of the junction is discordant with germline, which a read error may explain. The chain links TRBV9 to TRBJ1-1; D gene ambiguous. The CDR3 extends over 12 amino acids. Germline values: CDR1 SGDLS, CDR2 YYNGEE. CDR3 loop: CASSGLNTEAFF. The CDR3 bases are TGTGCTAGCAGCGGCTTGAACACTGAAGCTTTCTTT.

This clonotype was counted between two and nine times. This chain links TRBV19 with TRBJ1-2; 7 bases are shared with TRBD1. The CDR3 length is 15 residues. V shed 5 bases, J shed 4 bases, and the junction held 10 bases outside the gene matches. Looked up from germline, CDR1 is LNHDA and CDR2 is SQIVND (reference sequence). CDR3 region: CASSADREEGYGYTF. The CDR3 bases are TGTGCCAGTAGTGCCGACAGGGAGGAGGGCTATGGCTACACCTTC. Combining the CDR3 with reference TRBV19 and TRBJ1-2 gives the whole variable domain DGGITQSPKYLFRKEGQNVTLSCEQNLNHDAMYWYRQDPGQGLRLIYYSQIVNDFQKGDIAEGYSVSREKKESFPLTVTSAQKNPTAFYLCASSADREEGYGYTFGSGTRLTVV.

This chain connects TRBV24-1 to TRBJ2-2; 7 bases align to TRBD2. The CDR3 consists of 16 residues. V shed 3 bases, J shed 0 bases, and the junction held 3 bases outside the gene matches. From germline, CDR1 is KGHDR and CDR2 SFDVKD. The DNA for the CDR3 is TGTGCCACCAGTGATAGCGGGACGACGAACACCGGGGAGCTGTTTTTT. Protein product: CATSDSGTTNTGELFF.

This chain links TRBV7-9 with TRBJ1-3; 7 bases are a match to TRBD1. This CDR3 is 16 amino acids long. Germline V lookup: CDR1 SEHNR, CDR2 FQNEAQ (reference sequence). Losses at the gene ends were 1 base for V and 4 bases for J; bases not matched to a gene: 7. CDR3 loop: CASSLGYRGPGNTIYF. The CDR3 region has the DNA TGTGCCAGCAGCTTAGGGTACAGGGGTCCCGGAAACACCATATATTTT.

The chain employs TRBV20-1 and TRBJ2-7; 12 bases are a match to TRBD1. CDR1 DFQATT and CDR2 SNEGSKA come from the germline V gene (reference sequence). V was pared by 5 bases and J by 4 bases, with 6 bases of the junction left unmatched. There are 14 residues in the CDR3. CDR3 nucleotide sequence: TGCAGTGCTGGGGGGGACAGGGGGCTGTACGAGCAGTACTTC. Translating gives CSAGGDRGLYEQYF.

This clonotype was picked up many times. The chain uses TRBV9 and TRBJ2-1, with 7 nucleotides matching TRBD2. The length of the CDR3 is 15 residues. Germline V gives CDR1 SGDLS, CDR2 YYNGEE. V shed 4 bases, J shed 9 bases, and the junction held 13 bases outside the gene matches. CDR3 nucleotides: TGTGCCAGCAGCCCAGGTGGGGGGGTGGTGACTGAGCAGTTCTTC. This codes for CASSPGGGVVTEQFF.

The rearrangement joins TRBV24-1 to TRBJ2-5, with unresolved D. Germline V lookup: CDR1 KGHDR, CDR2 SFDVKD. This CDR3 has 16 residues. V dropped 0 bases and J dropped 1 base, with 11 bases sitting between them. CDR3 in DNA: TGTGCCACCAGTGATTTGACCTCGGACCTCCAAGAGACCCAGTACTTC. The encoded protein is CATSDLTSDLQETQYF.

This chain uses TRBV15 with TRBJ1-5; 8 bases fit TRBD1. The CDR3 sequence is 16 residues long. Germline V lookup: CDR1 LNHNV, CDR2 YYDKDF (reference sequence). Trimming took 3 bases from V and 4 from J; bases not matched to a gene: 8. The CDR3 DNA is TGTGCCACCAGCAGCGGACATACAGGGGGGAATCAGCCCCAGCATTTT. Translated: CATSSGHTGGNQPQHF.

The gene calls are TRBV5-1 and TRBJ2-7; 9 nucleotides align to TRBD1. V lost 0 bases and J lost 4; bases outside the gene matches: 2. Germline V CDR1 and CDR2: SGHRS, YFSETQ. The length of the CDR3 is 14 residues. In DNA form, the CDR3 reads TGCGCCAGCAGCTTGGGACAGGGGGAATACGAGCAGTACTTC. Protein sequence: CASSLGQGEYEQYF.

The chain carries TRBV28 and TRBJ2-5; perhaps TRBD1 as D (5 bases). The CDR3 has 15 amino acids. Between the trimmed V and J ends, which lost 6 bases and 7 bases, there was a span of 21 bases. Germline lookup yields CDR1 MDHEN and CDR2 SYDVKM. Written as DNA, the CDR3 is TGTGCCAGCAGGCCTGGGGCAGGTGTTGCGGTGACCCAGTACTTC. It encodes CASRPGAGVAVTQYF.

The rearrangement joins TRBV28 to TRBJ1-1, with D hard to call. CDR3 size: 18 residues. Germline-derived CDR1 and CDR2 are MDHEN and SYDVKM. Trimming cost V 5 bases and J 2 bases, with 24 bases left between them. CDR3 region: CASSAYRAHKTGNTEAFF. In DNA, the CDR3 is TGTGCCAGCAGTGCCTACCGGGCTCACAAAACGGGAAACACTGAAGCTTTCTTT.

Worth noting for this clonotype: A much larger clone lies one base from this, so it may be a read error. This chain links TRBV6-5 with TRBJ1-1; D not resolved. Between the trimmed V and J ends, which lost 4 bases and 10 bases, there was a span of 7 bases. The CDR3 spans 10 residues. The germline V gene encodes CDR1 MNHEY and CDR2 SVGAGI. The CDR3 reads CASSSSGAFF. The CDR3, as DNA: TGTGCCAGCAGTTCCTCTGGAGCTTTCTTT.

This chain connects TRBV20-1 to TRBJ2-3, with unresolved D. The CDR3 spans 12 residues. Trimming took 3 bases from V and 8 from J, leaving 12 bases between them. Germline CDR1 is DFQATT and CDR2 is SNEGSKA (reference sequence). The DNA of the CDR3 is TGCAGTGCTAGGGTCGACGGTGCTACGCAGTATTTT. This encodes CSARVDGATQYF.

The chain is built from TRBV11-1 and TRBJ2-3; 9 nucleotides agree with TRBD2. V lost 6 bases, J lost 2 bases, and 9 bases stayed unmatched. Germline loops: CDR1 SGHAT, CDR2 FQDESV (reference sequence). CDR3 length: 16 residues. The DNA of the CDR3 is TGTGCCAGCAGTTTGGGGCTAGCGGGGACCACAGATACGCAGTATTTT. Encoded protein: CASSLGLAGTTDTQYF. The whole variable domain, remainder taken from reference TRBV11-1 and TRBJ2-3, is EAEVAQSPRYKITEKSQAVAFWCDPISGHATLYWYRQILGQGPELLVQFQDESVVDDSQLPKDRFSAERLKGVDSTLKIQPAELGDSAMYLCASSLGLAGTTDTQYFGPGTRLTVL.

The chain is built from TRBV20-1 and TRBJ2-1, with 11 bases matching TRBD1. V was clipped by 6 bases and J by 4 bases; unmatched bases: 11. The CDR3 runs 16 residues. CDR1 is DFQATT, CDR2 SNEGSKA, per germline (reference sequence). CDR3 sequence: CSALDRGPGSYNEQFF. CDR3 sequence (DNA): TGCAGTGCGTTGGACAGGGGGCCCGGGTCGTACAATGAGCAGTTCTTC.

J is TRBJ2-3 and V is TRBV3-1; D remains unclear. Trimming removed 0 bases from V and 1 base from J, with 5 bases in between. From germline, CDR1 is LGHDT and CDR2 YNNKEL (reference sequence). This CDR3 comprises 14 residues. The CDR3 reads CASSQESGTDTQYF. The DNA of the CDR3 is TGTGCCAGCAGCCAAGAGTCGGGCACAGATACGCAGTATTTT.

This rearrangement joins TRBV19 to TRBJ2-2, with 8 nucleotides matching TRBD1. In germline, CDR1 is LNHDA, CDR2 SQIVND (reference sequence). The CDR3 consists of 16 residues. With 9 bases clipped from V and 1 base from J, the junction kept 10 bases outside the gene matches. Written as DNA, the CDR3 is TGTGCCAGCAGCCCGCTCGACAGGGGGAACACCGGGGAGCTGTTTTTT. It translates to CASSPLDRGNTGELFF.

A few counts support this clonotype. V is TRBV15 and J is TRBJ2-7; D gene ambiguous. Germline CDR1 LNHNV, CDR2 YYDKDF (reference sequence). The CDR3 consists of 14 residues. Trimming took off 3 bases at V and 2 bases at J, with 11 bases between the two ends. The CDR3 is CATSSSGQTYEQYF. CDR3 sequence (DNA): TGTGCCACCAGCAGCTCGGGCCAAACCTACGAGCAGTACTTC.

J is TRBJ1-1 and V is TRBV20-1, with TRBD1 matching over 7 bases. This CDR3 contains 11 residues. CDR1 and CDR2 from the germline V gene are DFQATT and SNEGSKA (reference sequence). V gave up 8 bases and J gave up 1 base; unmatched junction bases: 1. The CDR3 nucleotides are TGCAGTAACAGGGGGAACACTGAAGCTTTCTTT. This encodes CSNRGNTEAFF.

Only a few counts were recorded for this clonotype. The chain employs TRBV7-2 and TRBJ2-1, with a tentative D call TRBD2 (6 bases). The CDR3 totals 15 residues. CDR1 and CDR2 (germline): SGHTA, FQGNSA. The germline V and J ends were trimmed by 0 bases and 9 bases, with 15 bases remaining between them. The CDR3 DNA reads TGTGCCAGCAGCTTAGCGGGGTCCGGGGGAAGTGAGCAGTTCTTC. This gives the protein CASSLAGSGGSEQFF.